In this sample, the clone carrying this T cell receptor (beta chain) turned up once. Its specificity is not known. This entry belongs to a study of cytomegalovirus exposure and HLA in healthy donors. Looking at the study overall: Among the roughly 400 genotyped donors, 81% were placed in the Caucasian-associated ancestry cluster.

Germline values: CDR1 MNHEY, CDR2 SVGAGI. There are 14 residues in the CDR3. The ends were cut back, 6 bases at V and 5 bases at J, with 13 bases in the middle. Broader study findings: Most TCR beta V segments were productive about 87% or about 30% of the time in an earlier analysis. A later analysis linked some 17,000 TCR beta sequences to HLA alleles at 0.05 false discovery rate. Across donors, sequencing depth was assumed by presence/absence analyses to be roughly uniform.

Primers included in the PCR were 60 Vbeta and 13 Jbeta primers. Sequenced by immunoSEQ multiplex PCR; TCRdb stores in-frame clones only, minus some. The sample includes about 200,000 clones, more than 70% of them seen just once. The source of this sequence is a man aged 40-55 years in good health and CMV-seropositive. Sequencing input: PBMCs. The chain couples TRBV6-5 to TRBJ2-2; no definite D call. CDR3 sequence reads: CASSPLFVTGELFF. DNA of the CDR3: TGTGCCAGCAGCCCCTTGTTTGTTACCGGGGAGCTGTTTTTT.